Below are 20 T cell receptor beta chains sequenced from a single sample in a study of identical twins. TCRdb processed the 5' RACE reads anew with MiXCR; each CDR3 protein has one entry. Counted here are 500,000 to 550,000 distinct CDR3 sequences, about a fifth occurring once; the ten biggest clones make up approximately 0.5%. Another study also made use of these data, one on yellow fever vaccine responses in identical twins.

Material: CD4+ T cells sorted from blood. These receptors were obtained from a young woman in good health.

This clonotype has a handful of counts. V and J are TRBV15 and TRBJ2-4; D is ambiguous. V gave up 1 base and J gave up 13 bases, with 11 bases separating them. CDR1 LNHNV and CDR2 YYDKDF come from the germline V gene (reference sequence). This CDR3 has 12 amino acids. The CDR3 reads CATSRAKEQQYF. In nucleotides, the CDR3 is TGTGCCACCAGCAGAGCGAAGGAACAGCAGTACTTC.

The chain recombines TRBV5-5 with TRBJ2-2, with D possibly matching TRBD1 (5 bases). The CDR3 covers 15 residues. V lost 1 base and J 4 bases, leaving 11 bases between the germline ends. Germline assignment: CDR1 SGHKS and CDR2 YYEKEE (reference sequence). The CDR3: CASSLRAGFTGELFF. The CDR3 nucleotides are TGTGCCAGCAGCTTGAGGGCAGGGTTCACCGGGGAGCTGTTTTTT.

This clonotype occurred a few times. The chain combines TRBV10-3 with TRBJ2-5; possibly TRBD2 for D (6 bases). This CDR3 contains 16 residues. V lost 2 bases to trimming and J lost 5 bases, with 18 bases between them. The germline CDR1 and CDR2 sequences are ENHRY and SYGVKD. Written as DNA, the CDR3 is TGTGCCATCAGTGAGAATTTAGGAGGGGTGAAGGAGACCCAGTACTTC. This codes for CAISENLGGVKETQYF.

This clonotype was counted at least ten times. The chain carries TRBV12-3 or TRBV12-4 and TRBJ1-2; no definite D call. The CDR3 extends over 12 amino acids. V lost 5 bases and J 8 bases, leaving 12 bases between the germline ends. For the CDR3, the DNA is TGTGCCAGCAGTGCAACCCTTTGGGGCTACACCTTC. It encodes CASSATLWGYTF.

CDR3 sequence: CASSLDAGYQETQYF. In DNA, the CDR3 is TGTGCCAGCAGCTTAGACGCCGGTTATCAAGAGACCCAGTACTTC. V is TRBV7-9 and J is TRBJ2-5; D is ambiguous. V lost 1 base and J 2 bases, leaving 11 bases between the germline ends. Germline CDR1 and CDR2: SEHNR and FQNEAQ (reference sequence). This CDR3 spans 15 amino acids.

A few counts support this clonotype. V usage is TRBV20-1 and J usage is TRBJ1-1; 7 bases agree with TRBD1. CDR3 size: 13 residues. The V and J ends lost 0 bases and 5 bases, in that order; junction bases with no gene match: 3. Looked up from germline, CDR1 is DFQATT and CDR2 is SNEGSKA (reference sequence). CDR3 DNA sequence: TGCAGTGCTAGAGAACTGACAGGGACTGAAGCTTTCTTT. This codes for CSARELTGTEAFF.

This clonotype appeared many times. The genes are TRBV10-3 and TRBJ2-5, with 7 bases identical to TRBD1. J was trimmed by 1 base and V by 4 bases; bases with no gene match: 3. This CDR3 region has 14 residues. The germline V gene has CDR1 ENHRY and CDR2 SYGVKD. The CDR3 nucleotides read TGTGCCATCAGTGCGCGGACAGGCCAAGAGACCCAGTACTTC. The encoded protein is CAISARTGQETQYF.

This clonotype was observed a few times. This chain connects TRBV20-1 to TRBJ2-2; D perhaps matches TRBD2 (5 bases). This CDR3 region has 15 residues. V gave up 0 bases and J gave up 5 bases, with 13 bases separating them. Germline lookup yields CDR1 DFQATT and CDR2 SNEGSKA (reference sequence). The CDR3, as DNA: TGCAGTGCTAGAGATAAGACGGCGGGTACCGGGGAGCTGTTTTTT. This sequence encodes CSARDKTAGTGELFF.

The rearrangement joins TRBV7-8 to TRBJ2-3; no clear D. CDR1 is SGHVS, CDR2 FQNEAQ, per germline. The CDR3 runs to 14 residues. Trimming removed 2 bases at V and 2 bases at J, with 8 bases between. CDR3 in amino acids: CASSLRRLTDTQYF. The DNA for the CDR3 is TGTGCCAGCAGCTTAAGAAGACTCACAGATACGCAGTATTTT.

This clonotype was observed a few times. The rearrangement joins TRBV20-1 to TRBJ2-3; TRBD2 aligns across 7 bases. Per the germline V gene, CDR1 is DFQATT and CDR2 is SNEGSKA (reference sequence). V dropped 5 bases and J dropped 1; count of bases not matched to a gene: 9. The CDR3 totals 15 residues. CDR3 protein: CSAQRAGAGTDTQYF. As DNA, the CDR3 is TGCAGTGCTCAGAGGGCGGGAGCGGGCACAGATACGCAGTATTTT.

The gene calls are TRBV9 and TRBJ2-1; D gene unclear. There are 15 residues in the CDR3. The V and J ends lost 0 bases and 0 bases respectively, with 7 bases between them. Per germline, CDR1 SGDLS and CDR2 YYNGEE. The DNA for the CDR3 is TGTGCCAGCAGCGTAGGTCTGAGCTCCTACAATGAGCAGTTCTTC. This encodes CASSVGLSSYNEQFF.

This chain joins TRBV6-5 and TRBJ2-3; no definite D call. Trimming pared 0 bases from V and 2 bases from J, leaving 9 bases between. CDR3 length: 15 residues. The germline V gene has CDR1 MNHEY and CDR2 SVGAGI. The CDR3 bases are TGTGCCAGCAGTTACTCGAACAGCCTCACAGATACGCAGTATTTT. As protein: CASSYSNSLTDTQYF.

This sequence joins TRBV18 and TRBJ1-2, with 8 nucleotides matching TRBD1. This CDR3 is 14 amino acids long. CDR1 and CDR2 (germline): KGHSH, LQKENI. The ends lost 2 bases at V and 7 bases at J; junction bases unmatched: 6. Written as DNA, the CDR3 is TGTGCCAGCTCACCAAGCGACAGGGGAATTGGCTACACCTTC. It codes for CASSPSDRGIGYTF.

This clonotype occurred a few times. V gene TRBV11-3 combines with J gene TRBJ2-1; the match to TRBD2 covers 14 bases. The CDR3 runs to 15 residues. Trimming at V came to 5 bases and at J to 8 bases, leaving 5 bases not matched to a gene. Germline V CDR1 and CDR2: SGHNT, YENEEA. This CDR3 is CASSLGLAGEDEQFF. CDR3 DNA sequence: TGTGCCAGCAGCCTGGGACTAGCGGGAGAAGATGAGCAGTTCTTC.

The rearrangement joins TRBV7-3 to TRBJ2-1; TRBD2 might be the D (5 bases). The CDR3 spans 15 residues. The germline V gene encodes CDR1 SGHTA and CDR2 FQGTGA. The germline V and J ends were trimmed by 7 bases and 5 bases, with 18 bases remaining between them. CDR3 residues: CASTPTSGANNEQFF. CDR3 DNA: TGTGCCAGCACCCCAACCAGCGGAGCTAACAATGAGCAGTTCTTC.

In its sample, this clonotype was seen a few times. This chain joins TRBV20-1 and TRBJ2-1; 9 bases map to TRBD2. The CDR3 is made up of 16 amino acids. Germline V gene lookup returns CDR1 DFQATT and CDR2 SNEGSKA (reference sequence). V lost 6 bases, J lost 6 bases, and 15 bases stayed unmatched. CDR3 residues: CSAKGLARGIGNEQFF. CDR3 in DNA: TGCAGTGCCAAGGGACTAGCTCGAGGGATCGGCAATGAGCAGTTCTTC.

Written as DNA, the CDR3 is TGCAGTGCTGGAAGACAGGGCTCCAAGGAGACCCAGTACTTC. This gives the protein CSAGRQGSKETQYF. The chain joins TRBV20-1 to TRBJ2-5; 7 bases agree with TRBD1. Germline-derived CDR1 and CDR2 are DFQATT and SNEGSKA (reference sequence). This CDR3 region has 14 residues. V dropped 5 bases and J dropped 5; count of bases not matched to a gene: 11.

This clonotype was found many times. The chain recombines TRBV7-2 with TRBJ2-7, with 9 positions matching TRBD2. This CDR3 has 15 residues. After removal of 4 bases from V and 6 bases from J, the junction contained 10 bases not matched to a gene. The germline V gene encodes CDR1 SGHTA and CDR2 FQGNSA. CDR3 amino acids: CASSSIAGVEAEQYF. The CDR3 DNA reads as TGTGCCAGCAGCTCAATAGCGGGAGTTGAGGCCGAGCAGTACTTC.

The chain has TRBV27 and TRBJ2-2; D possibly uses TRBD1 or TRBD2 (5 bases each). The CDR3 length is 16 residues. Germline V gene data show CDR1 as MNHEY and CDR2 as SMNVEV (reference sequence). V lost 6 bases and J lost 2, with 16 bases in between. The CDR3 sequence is CASRFGGTTNTGELFF. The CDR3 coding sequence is TGTGCCAGCAGATTTGGTGGGACCACTAACACCGGGGAGCTGTTTTTT.

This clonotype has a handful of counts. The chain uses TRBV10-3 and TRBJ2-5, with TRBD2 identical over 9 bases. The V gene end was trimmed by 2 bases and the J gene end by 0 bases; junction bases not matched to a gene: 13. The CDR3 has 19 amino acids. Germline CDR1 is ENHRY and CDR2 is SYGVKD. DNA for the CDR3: TGTGCCATCAGTGAGATCTCGTTAGCGGGAGATCGGTACCAAGAGACCCAGTACTTC. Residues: CAISEISLAGDRYQETQYF.